The 22 T cell receptor beta chains presented below share a single source sample, sequenced in a study of blood T cell repertoires in COVID-19. The data were produced by immunoSEQ multiplex PCR, yet TCRdb's version contains in-frame clones alone and is incomplete. The data contain some 80,000 clones, more than 60% of them singletons. The specimen was peripheral blood. These receptors were collected from a woman of 80 years or more with active or convalescent COVID-19.

The chain employs TRBV5-4 and TRBJ2-1; 10 nucleotides align to TRBD2. CDR1 SGHNT and CDR2 YYREEE come from the germline V gene (reference sequence). V shed 0 bases and J 10 bases; nucleotides not matched to a gene: 7. The CDR3 extends over 15 amino acids. This chain's CDR3 is CASSLAQRGGREQFF. Here the CDR3 DNA reads TGTGCCAGCAGCTTGGCGCAGCGGGGGGGTAGGGAGCAGTTCTTC. Together with reference TRBV5-4 and TRBJ2-1, the CDR3 gives the full variable domain: ETGVTQSPTHLIKTRGQQVTLRCSSQSGHNTVSWYQQALGQGPQFIFQYYREEENGRGNFPPRFSGLQFPNYSSELNVNALELDDSALYLCASSLAQRGGREQFFGPGTRLTVL.

This chain links TRBV6-5 with TRBJ1-3, with D perhaps matching TRBD1 (6 bases). The CDR3 loop spans 15 amino acids. V was shortened by 2 bases and J by 0 bases, with 8 bases between the two germline ends. Germline V lookup: CDR1 MNHEY, CDR2 SVGAGI. The CDR3 sequence is CASSYQGRSGNTIYF. The CDR3 DNA reads as TGTGCCAGCAGTTACCAGGGGCGCTCTGGAAACACCATATATTTT.

This clone was counted between two and nine times. The V call is TRBV15, the J call TRBJ2-5; D unresolved. Trimming pared 2 bases from V and 1 base from J, leaving 5 bases between. Germline CDR1 reads LNHNV; CDR2 reads YYDKDF (reference sequence). This CDR3 is built from 13 residues. Here the CDR3 DNA reads TGTGCCACCAGCAGATCTAGCCAAGAGACCCAGTACTTC. This translates into CATSRSSQETQYF.

This clone was recorded once. J is TRBJ1-2 and V is TRBV10-3, with D hard to call. The CDR3 loop spans 17 amino acids. The V end lost 0 bases, the J end lost 3 bases, and 17 bases lay between the germline ends. Germline CDR1 reads ENHRY; CDR2 reads SYGVKD. CDR3: CAISESTGILGHYGYTF. The CDR3 region has the DNA TGTGCCATCAGTGAGTCGACCGGGATTCTTGGTCACTATGGCTACACCTTC.

This rearrangement joins TRBV18 to TRBJ1-1, with 7 bases aligning to TRBD1. Germline V gene data show CDR1 as KGHSH and CDR2 as LQKENI. The CDR3 is made up of 15 amino acids. The V gene end was trimmed by 3 bases and the J gene end by 4 bases; junction bases not matched to a gene: 8. The CDR3 DNA reads as TGTGCCAGCTCACCCGACAGGGCCGACGGCACTGAAGCTTTCTTT. It is translated as CASSPDRADGTEAFF.

The chain combines TRBV19 with TRBJ1-4, with 8 bases aligning to TRBD1. This CDR3 is built from 15 residues. From germline, CDR1 is LNHDA and CDR2 SQIVND (reference sequence). V was clipped by 6 bases and J by 6 bases; unmatched bases: 9. CDR3 DNA sequence: TGTGCCAGTAGAGCCAGCGGACAGGGCGATGAAAAACTGTTTTTT. It is translated as CASRASGQGDEKLFF. Based on the CDR3 plus reference TRBV19 and TRBJ1-4, the full variable domain is DGGITQSPKYLFRKEGQNVTLSCEQNLNHDAMYWYRQDPGQGLRLIYYSQIVNDFQKGDIAEGYSVSREKKESFPLTVTSAQKNPTAFYLCASRASGQGDEKLFFGSGTQLSVL.

The chain employs TRBV6-4 and TRBJ2-7; possibly TRBD1 for D (6 bases). This CDR3 contains 15 residues. Between the trimmed V and J ends, which lost 4 bases and 4 bases, there was a span of 17 bases. Germline V gives CDR1 MRHNA, CDR2 SNTAGT. The CDR3 reads CASSAPGHRLYEQYF. CDR3 coding DNA: TGTGCCAGCAGTGCCCCGGGACATAGGTTGTACGAGCAGTACTTC.

The sample holds one count of this clone. The chain employs TRBV30 and TRBJ1-2; TRBD1 might be the D (5 bases). Germline V gene lookup returns CDR1 GTSNPN and CDR2 SVGIG (reference sequence). V lost 8 bases and J lost 1, with 8 bases in between. The CDR3 is 11 residues long. The CDR3 sequence: CAGDFNYGYTF. The DNA of the CDR3 is TGTGCCGGGGACTTTAACTATGGCTACACCTTC.

Written as DNA, the CDR3 is TGTGCCAGCAGTCTTACCACCGGGACAGGCCCTCTGAGGGGTGAAAAACTGTTTTTT. Translation: CASSLTTGTGPLRGEKLFF. The V and J genes are TRBV6-6 and TRBJ1-4; TRBD1 agrees at 8 bases. CDR1 and CDR2 (germline): MNHNY, SVGAGI (reference sequence). After removal of 5 bases from V and 7 bases from J, the junction contained 21 bases not matched to a gene. CDR3 length equals 19 residues.

The gene calls are TRBV4-1 and TRBJ2-1; possible D gene TRBD2, 6 bases. Per germline, CDR1 MGHRA and CDR2 YSYEKL. The CDR3 loop spans 14 amino acids. The V end was cut by 2 bases, the J end by 7 bases, with 12 bases between. CDR3 region: CASSQIPGENEQFF. CDR3 sequence (DNA): TGCGCCAGCAGCCAAATTCCGGGGGAAAATGAGCAGTTCTTC.

About this clone itself: Additional DNA sequences in this sample encode the identical CDR3. Written as DNA, the CDR3 is TGTGCCAGCAGCTTGGGAGGGGGAAACACCATATATTTT. Amino acid sequence: CASSLGGGNTIYF. The V call is TRBV5-6, the J call TRBJ1-3; unclear D gene. This CDR3 is built from 13 residues. Germline CDR1 is SGHDT and CDR2 is YYEEEE. V shed 0 bases and J shed 4 bases, with 5 bases lying between them.

The chain is built from TRBV6-1 and TRBJ1-5, with a tentative D call TRBD1 (5 bases). CDR1 and CDR2 from the germline V gene are MNHNS and SASEGT. V was cut by 3 bases and J by 6 bases, with 9 bases left in between. The CDR3 sequence is 13 residues long. Here the CDR3 DNA reads TGTGCCAGCAGTGACCGACAGTTTCAGCCCCAGCATTTT. Translated: CASSDRQFQPQHF.

The chain is built from TRBV2 and TRBJ2-5; D unclear. The ends were cut back, 5 bases at V and 2 bases at J, with 6 bases in the middle. CDR1 is SNHLY and CDR2 is FYNNEI in the germline V gene. The CDR3 has 12 amino acids. The CDR3 sequence: CASSFNQETQYF. The CDR3 nucleotides read TGTGCCAGCAGTTTTAATCAAGAGACCCAGTACTTC.

This chain connects TRBV11-2 to TRBJ2-3, with D tentatively TRBD2 (6 bases). This CDR3 has 14 residues. Germline assignment: CDR1 SGHAT and CDR2 FQNNGV. The V gene lost 6 bases and the J gene lost 4 bases, with 14 bases spanning the gap. Here the CDR3 reads CASSPGSSADTQYF. CDR3 nucleotides: TGTGCCAGCAGTCCTGGGTCTAGCGCAGATACGCAGTATTTT. The whole variable domain, remainder taken from reference TRBV11-2 and TRBJ2-3, is EAGVAQSPRYKIIEKRQSVAFWCNPISGHATLYWYQQILGQGPKLLIQFQNNGVVDDSQLPKDRFSAERLKGVDSTLKIQPAKLEDSAVYLCASSPGSSADTQYFGPGTRLTVL.

The V call is TRBV6-6, the J call TRBJ1-1; no clear D. The V and J ends lost 6 bases and 5 bases respectively, with 10 bases between them. The CDR3 consists of 12 residues. The germline gives CDR1 MNHNY, CDR2 SVGAGI (reference sequence). The CDR3 DNA reads TGTGCCAGCAGAGCTGACATGACTGAAGCTTTCTTT. This sequence encodes CASRADMTEAFF.

This clone was seen a handful of times. Other DNA sequences within the sample encode an identical CDR3. This chain joins TRBV4-3 and TRBJ1-6; D gene uncertain. V shed 0 bases and J shed 10 bases, with 10 bases lying between them. Germline V gives CDR1 LGHNA, CDR2 YSLEER. This CDR3 contains 14 residues. The CDR3 here is CASSQEREGSPLHF. The CDR3 coding sequence is TGCGCCAGCAGCCAAGAGCGGGAGGGCTCACCCCTCCACTTT.

The V gene is TRBV6-6, the J gene TRBJ1-2; 10 bases agree with TRBD1. The ends lost 6 bases at V and 8 bases at J; junction bases unmatched: 6. CDR3 length: 13 amino acids. From germline, CDR1 is MNHNY and CDR2 SVGAGI (reference sequence). The DNA of the CDR3 is TGTGCCAGCAGCCCCGGGACAGGGGTCGGCTACACCTTC. Protein product: CASSPGTGVGYTF.

The chain has TRBV2 and TRBJ2-5, with 7 bases identical to TRBD1. Germline V gene lookup returns CDR1 SNHLY and CDR2 FYNNEI. The V and J ends lost 7 bases and 5 bases, in that order; junction bases with no gene match: 4. The CDR3 loop spans 12 amino acids. The CDR3 region is CASIGQVETQYF. The CDR3 bases are TGTGCCAGCATAGGACAGGTCGAGACCCAGTACTTC.

This chain links TRBV3-1 (or the pseudogene TRBV3-2) with TRBJ2-3; D gene ambiguous. The germline V and J ends were trimmed by 1 base and 4 bases, with 6 bases remaining between them. CDR3 length: 13 amino acids. Germline V lookup: CDR1 LGHDT, CDR2 YNNKEL (reference sequence). The CDR3 coding sequence is TGTGCCAGCAGCCAAGGGGCCGCAGATACGCAGTATTTT. This translates into CASSQGAADTQYF.

This clone was seen a few times. This CDR3 reads CASSPQTAGELFF. In nucleotides, the CDR3 is TGCGCCAGCAGTCCTCAAACAGCCGGGGAGCTGTTTTTT. The chain has TRBV10-2 and TRBJ2-2; no firm D call. The CDR3 extends over 13 amino acids. CDR1 and CDR2 (germline): WSHSY, SAAADI. The V and J ends lost 5 bases and 6 bases respectively, with 10 bases between them.

The chain couples TRBV28 to TRBJ1-1; possible D gene TRBD1, 6 bases. CDR1 and CDR2 (germline): MDHEN, SYDVKM. The CDR3 is 14 residues long. With 6 bases removed from V and 5 bases from J, the gap between germline ends came to 16 bases. The CDR3 nucleotides read TGTGCCAGCAGGAAGGGGGAAGCTGGAACTGAAGCTTTCTTT. Its translation is CASRKGEAGTEAFF.

This chain connects TRBV7-9 to TRBJ1-1; 9 nucleotides match TRBD1. CDR1 is SEHNR and CDR2 is FQNEAQ in the germline V gene (reference sequence). V lost 5 bases, J lost 7 bases, and 2 bases stayed unmatched. The CDR3 runs 12 residues. The CDR3 is CASSPDRGEAFF. The CDR3 bases are TGTGCCAGCAGCCCGGACAGGGGTGAAGCTTTCTTT.